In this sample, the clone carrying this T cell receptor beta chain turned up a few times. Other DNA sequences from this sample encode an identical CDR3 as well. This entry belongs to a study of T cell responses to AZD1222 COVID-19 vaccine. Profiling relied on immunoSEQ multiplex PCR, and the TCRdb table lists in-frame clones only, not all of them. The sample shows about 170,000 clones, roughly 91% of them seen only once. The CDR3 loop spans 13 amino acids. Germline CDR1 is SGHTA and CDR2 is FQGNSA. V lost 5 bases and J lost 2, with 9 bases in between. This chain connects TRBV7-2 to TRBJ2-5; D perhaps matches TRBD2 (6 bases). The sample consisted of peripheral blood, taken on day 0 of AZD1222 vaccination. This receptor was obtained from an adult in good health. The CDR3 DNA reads TGTGCCAGCAGCCGCAGCGGGCAAGAGACCCAGTACTTC. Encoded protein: CASSRSGQETQYF. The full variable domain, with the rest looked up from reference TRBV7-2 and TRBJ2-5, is GAGVSQSPSNKVTEKGKDVELRCDPISGHTALYWYRQSLGQGLEFLIYFQGNSAPDKSGLPSDRFSAERTGGSVSTLTIQRTQQEDSAVYLCASSRSGQETQYFGPGTRLLVL.